The 17 T cell receptor beta chains listed next were all sequenced from one sample in a study of shared clonotypes between healthy human individuals. Profiled with immunoSEQ multiplex PCR; TCRdb holds only in-frame clones, not every one. This sample yields fewer than 650,000 clones, of which over 65% are seen a single time; 13% belongs to the top ten. Material: PBMCs. The receptor set was obtained from a woman aged 40-49 years in good health. Some clones in this sample may be carry-over from other donors' samples.

The chain combines TRBV28 with TRBJ1-4; 8 nucleotides align to TRBD1. Trimming at V came to 5 bases and at J to 3 bases, leaving 11 bases not matched to a gene. Germline V gives CDR1 MDHEN, CDR2 SYDVKM. This CDR3 spans 17 amino acids. The CDR3 spells CASSPGQGGRANEKLFF. The CDR3 DNA reads as TGTGCCAGCAGTCCCGGACAGGGTGGTAGGGCTAATGAAAAACTGTTTTTT.

This clone has only one observation. This chain uses TRBV4-1 with TRBJ2-2, with TRBD2 as a possible D gene (7 bases). V lost 3 bases and J 5 bases, leaving 16 bases between the germline ends. This CDR3 spans 16 amino acids. Germline V CDR1 and CDR2: MGHRA, YSYEKL. CDR3 loop: CASSQGGGRRTGELFF. In nucleotides, the CDR3 is TGCGCCAGCAGCCAGGGAGGGGGGAGGCGTACCGGGGAGCTGTTTTTT.

The rearrangement links TRBV2 to TRBJ2-7; D gene uncertain. CDR3 size: 11 residues. The V gene's germline CDR1 is SNHLY and CDR2 FYNNEI. The V and J ends lost 6 bases and 9 bases respectively, with 12 bases between them. The DNA of the CDR3 is TGTGCCAGCAGGAAGGACCATGGGCAGTACTTC. Protein: CASRKDHGQYF. Filled out from reference TRBV2 and TRBJ2-7, the complete variable domain reads EPEVTQTPSHQVTQMGQEVILRCVPISNHLYFYWYRQILGQKVEFLVSFYNNEISEKSEIFDDQFSVERPDGSNFTLKIRSTKLEDSAMYFCASRKDHGQYFGPGTRLTVT.

This clone was counted at least ten times. This sample also contains other DNA sequences that code for the same CDR3. The chain joins TRBV18 to TRBJ2-7, with TRBD1 matching 9 bases. V lost 4 bases, J lost 6 bases, and 4 bases stayed unmatched. CDR1 is KGHSH and CDR2 is LQKENI in the germline V gene. There are 13 residues in the CDR3. The CDR3 bases are TGTGCCAGCTCACGGGACAGGGAAAGCGAGCAGTACTTC. Encoded protein: CASSRDRESEQYF.

This clone occurred many times. Other DNA sequences in this specimen translate into the identical CDR3. The chain combines TRBV7-2 with TRBJ2-7; the D gene could be TRBD1 or TRBD2 (5 bases each). CDR3 length: 19 residues. Per the germline V gene, CDR1 is SGHTA and CDR2 is FQGNSA. Trimming removed 5 bases at V and 2 bases at J, with 28 bases between. CDR3 bases: TGTGCCAGCAGCACCGCGGCAGGGCTCTTCCGAGCGGATGCCTACGAGCAGTACTTC. Its protein is CASSTAAGLFRADAYEQYF.

The chain uses TRBV9 and TRBJ2-5; no firm D call. Trimming cost V 4 bases and J 4 bases, with 17 bases left between them. The CDR3 extends over 15 amino acids. CDR1 and CDR2 from the germline V gene are SGDLS and YYNGEE. The CDR3 nucleotides read TGTGCCAGCAGCTTCGCCGGTGGGCTGGTAGAGACCCAGTACTTC. Translating gives CASSFAGGLVETQYF. Full variable domain (remainder filled in from reference TRBV9 and TRBJ2-5): DSGVTQTPKHLITATGQRVTLRCSPRSGDLSVYWYQQSLDQGLQFLIQYYNGEERAKGNILERFSAQQFPDLHSELNLSSLELGDSALYFCASSFAGGLVETQYFGPGTRLLVL.

The sample holds one count of this clone. The chain uses TRBV29-1 and TRBJ2-7; D not certain. CDR1 and CDR2 from the germline V gene are SQVTM and ANQGSEA. V gave up 5 bases and J gave up 0 bases, with 8 bases separating them. This CDR3 contains 12 residues. The CDR3 spells CSVYLSSYEQYF. The DNA of the CDR3 is TGCAGCGTTTATCTTAGCTCCTACGAGCAGTACTTC.

V usage is TRBV7-9 and J usage is TRBJ1-1; 7 nucleotides match TRBD1. V lost 5 bases, J lost 6 bases, and 6 bases stayed unmatched. Germline CDR1 and CDR2: SEHNR and FQNEAQ (reference sequence). The CDR3 is made up of 13 amino acids. DNA of the CDR3: TGTGCCAGCAGCCCAGGGGGAGTGGCTGAAGCTTTCTTT. This sequence encodes CASSPGGVAEAFF.

The chain combines TRBV21-1 with TRBJ2-7; the table's D call, TRBD2, was not checked against the DNA. TRBV21-1 is a known pseudogene. The CDR3 has 17 residues. DNA for the CDR3: TGTGCCAGCAGCACCGGGGGACTAGCGGAACGTGGGGACGAGCAGTACTTC. It codes for CASSTGGLAERGDEQYF.

A note on this clone: In the same sample, other DNA sequences code for this CDR3. This sequence joins TRBV7-2 and TRBJ2-7, with TRBD2 matching over 7 bases. The CDR3 consists of 14 residues. V gave up 0 bases and J gave up 1 base; unmatched junction bases: 0. The germline V gene has CDR1 SGHTA and CDR2 FQGNSA. The CDR3 DNA follows: TGTGCCAGCAGCTTAGCGGGAGGGTCCTACGAGCAGTACTTC. Translated, it gives CASSLAGGSYEQYF. Full variable domain (outside the CDR3, taken from reference TRBV7-2 and TRBJ2-7): GAGVSQSPSNKVTEKGKDVELRCDPISGHTALYWYRQSLGQGLEFLIYFQGNSAPDKSGLPSDRFSAERTGGSVSTLTIQRTQQEDSAVYLCASSLAGGSYEQYFGPGTRLTVT.

V and J are TRBV29-1 and TRBJ2-7; TRBD2 matches 13 bases. J was trimmed by 1 base and V by 6 bases; bases with no gene match: 3. The CDR3 runs 14 residues. In germline, CDR1 is SQVTM, CDR2 ANQGSEA. The DNA for the CDR3 is TGCAGCGTGATACTAGCGGGAGGGTCCTACGAGCAGTACTTC. The encoded protein is CSVILAGGSYEQYF.

The chain couples TRBV5-8 to TRBJ2-1, with D maybe TRBD1 (5 bases). V lost 2 bases to trimming and J lost 2 bases, with 11 bases between them. This CDR3 spans 15 amino acids. Germline V gene lookup returns CDR1 SGHTS and CDR2 YDEGEE. The CDR3 DNA sequence: TGTGCCAGCAGCTTAGGGCAGGGTACCTACAATGAGCAGTTCTTC. Translation gives CASSLGQGTYNEQFF.

The genes are TRBV6-6 and TRBJ1-5; no clear D. The V and J ends lost 7 bases and 6 bases respectively, with 13 bases between them. CDR3 size: 13 residues. The V gene's germline CDR1 is MNHNY and CDR2 SVGAGI (reference sequence). The CDR3 region has the DNA TGTGCCAGCACTCAAGGTGAGCGTCAGCCCCAGCATTTT. Amino acids: CASTQGERQPQHF.

The sample holds a few counts of this clone. The rearrangement uses TRBV5-1 and TRBJ1-5, with 8 positions matching TRBD1. In germline, CDR1 is SGHRS, CDR2 YFSETQ. This CDR3 has 14 amino acids. The junction had 15 bases not matched to a gene; V was cut back by 3 bases and J by 16 bases. The CDR3 coding sequence is TGCGCCAGCAGCTCAACAGGACAGGGCGGGGTACAACATTTT. It yields the protein CASSSTGQGGVQHF. Variable domain in full (rest from reference TRBV5-1 and TRBJ1-5): KAGVTQTPRYLIKTRGQQVTLSCSPISGHRSVSWYQQTPGQGLQFLFEYFSETQRNKGNFPGRFSGRQFSNSRSEMNVSTLELGDSALYLCASSSTGQGGVQHFGDGTRLSIL.

The V gene is TRBV4-1, the J gene TRBJ2-2, with 8 bases identical to TRBD1. The germline V gene has CDR1 MGHRA and CDR2 YSYEKL. This CDR3 is built from 17 residues. V lost 4 bases and J lost 9; bases outside the gene matches: 16. The CDR3 DNA reads as TGCGCCAGCAGCCCGGCCTGGACAGGGTGGTCGGTAAGGGAGCTGTTTTTT. It encodes CASSPAWTGWSVRELFF.

The sample holds one count of this clone. V gene TRBV11-2 combines with J gene TRBJ2-5, with 12 bases fitting TRBD2. V lost 5 bases and J lost 5; bases outside the gene matches: 6. CDR1 SGHAT and CDR2 FQNNGV come from the germline V gene. The CDR3 has 15 residues. In nucleotides, the CDR3 is TGTGCCAGCAGCGCCCGACTAGCGGGAGTGGAGACCCAGTACTTC. This codes for CASSARLAGVETQYF.

The gene calls are TRBV5-4 and TRBJ2-7; the D is unclear. Deletions cut 4 bases from V and 2 bases from J, with 13 bases between. The CDR3 length is 14 residues. Germline CDR1 SGHNT, CDR2 YYREEE (reference sequence). The CDR3 region is CASSPGGVTYEQYF. Written as DNA, the CDR3 is TGTGCCAGCAGCCCCGGCGGCGTTACCTACGAGCAGTACTTC.